Listed below are T cell receptor beta chains from one sample, sequenced in a study of T cell therapy after organ transplantation. What these receptors recognize is not known. Using immunoSEQ multiplex PCR, the repertoire was profiled, and TCRdb retains in-frame clones only, with some absent. The repertoire holds about 1,500 clones, with about 73% as singletons. Sequenced here: CD8+ T cells from blood, sampled after autologous CMV-specific T cell therapy. Receptor source: a human patient who had received a solid organ transplant and had CMV disease. Certain T cells may be donor cells from the graft. Both conserved end residues are part of each CDR3.

>TRBV5-4|TRBJ2-3
CASSDVRDGRTDTQYF
>TRBV5-6|TRBJ2-7
CASSWMRGYEQYF
>TRBV29-1|TRBJ2-5
CSVEPDGETQYF
>TRBV29-1|TRBJ2-3
CSALAGRTDTQYF
>TRBV11-2|TRBJ2-1
CASLGGMSSYNEQFF
>TRBV28|TRBJ2-7
CASSFFRGNYEQYF
>TRBV11-1|TRBJ1-1
CASSPTENTEAFF
>TRBV11-2|TRBJ2-7
CASSLPSGGTYEQYF
>TRBV27|TRBJ2-7
CASSRGLAGDYEQYF
>TRBV18|TRBJ2-7
CASSPTGLGGYEQYF
>TRBV5-8|TRBJ1-5
CASSLLGSNQPQHF
>TRBV2|TRBJ2-1
CASSGPRGASYNEQFF
>TRBV29-1|TRBJ2-7
CSVGTVFYEQYF
>TRBV5-5|TRBJ2-1
CASSLELGLAGVRRNEQFF
>TRBV29-1|TRBJ2-7
CSVVGGTSYEQYF
>TRBV27|TRBJ2-7
CASSLGAGKYEQYF